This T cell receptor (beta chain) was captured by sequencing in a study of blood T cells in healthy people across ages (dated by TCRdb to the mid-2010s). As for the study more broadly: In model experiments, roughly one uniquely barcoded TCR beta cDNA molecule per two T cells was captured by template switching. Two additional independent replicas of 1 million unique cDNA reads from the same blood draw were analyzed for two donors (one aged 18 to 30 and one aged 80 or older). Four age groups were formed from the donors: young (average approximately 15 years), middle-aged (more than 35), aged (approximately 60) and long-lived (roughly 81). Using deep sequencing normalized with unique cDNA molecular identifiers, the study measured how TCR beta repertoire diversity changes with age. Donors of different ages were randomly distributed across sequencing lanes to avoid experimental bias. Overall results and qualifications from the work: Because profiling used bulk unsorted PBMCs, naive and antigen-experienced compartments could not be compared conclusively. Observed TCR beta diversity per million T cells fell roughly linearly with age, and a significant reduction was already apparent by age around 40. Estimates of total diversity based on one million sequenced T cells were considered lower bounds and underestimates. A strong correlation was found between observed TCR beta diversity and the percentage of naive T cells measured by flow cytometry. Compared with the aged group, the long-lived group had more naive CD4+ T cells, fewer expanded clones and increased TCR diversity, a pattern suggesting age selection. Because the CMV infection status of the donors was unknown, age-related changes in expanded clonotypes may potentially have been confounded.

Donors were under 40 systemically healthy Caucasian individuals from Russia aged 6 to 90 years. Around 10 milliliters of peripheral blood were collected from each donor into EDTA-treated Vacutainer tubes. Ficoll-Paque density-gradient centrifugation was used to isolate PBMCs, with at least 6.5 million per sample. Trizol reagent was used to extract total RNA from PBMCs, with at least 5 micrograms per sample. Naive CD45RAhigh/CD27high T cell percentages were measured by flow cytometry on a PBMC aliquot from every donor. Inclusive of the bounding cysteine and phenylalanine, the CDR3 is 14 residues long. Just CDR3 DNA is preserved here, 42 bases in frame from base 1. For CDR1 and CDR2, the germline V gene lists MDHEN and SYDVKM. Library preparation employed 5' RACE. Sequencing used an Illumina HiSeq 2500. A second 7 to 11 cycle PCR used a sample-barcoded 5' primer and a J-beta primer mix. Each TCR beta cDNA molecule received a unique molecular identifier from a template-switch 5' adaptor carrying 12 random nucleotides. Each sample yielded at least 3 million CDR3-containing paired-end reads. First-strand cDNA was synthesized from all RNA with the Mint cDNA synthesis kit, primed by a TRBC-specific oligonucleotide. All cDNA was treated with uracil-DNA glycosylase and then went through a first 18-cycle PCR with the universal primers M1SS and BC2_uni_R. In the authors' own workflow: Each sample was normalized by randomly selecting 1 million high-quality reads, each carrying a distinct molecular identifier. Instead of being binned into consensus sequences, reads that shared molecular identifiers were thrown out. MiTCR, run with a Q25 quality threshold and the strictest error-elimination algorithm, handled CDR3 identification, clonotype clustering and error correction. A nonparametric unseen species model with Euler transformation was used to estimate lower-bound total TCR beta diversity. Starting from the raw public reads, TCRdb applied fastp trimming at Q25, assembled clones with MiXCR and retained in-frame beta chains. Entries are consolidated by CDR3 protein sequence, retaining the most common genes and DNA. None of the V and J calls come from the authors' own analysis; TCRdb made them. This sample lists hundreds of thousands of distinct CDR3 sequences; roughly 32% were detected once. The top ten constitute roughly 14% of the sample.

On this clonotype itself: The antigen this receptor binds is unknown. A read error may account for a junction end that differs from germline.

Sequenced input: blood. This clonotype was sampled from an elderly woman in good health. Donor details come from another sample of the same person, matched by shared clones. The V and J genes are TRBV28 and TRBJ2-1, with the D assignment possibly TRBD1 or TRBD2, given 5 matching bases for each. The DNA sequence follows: TGTGTCAGCACCGGGACGGTTATTGGGAATGAGCAGTTCTTC. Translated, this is CVSTGTVIGNEQFF.